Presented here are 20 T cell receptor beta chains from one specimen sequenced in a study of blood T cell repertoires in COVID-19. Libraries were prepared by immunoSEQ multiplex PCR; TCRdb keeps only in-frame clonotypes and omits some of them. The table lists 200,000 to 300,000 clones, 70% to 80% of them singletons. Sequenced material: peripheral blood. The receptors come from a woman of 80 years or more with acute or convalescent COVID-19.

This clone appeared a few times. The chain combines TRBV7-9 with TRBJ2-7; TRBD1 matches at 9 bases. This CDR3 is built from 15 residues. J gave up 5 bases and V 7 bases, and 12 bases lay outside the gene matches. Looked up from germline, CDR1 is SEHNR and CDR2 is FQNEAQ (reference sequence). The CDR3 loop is CASKAPGQGFHEQYF. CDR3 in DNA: TGTGCCAGCAAGGCCCCGGGACAGGGATTCCACGAGCAGTACTTC.

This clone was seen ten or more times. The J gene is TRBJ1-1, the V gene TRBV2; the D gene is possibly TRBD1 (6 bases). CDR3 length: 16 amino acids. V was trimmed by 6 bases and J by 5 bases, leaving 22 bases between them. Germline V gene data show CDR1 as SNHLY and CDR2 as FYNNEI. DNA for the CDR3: TGTGCCAGCAGCTTAAAACAGGGCACCCCAGGGACTGAAGCTTTCTTT. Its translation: CASSLKQGTPGTEAFF.

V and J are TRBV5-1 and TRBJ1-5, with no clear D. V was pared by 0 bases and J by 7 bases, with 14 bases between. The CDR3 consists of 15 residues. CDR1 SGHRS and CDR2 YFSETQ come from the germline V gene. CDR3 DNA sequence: TGCGCCAGCAGCTTGGAGGGCGGGTTTACCCAGCCCCAGCATTTT. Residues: CASSLEGGFTQPQHF.

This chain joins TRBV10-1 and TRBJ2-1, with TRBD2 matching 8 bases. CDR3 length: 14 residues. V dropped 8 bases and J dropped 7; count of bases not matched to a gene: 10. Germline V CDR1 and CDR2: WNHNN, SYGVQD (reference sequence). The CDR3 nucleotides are TGCGCCAGCGGCGGGGGGAAGGGGTGGAATGAGCAGTTCTTC. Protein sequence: CASGGGKGWNEQFF.

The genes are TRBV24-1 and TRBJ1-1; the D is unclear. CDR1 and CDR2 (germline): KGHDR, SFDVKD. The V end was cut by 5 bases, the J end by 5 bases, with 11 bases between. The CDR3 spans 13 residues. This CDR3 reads CATSAATGTEAFF. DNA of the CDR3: TGTGCCACCAGTGCCGCCACGGGGACTGAAGCTTTCTTT.

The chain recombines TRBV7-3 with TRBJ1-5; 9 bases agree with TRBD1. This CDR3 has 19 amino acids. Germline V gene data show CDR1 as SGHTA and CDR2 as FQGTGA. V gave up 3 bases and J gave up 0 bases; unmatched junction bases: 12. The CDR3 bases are TGTGCCAGCAGCTTGAACCGAGGACAGGGGACAAATAGCAATCAGCCCCAGCATTTT. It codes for CASSLNRGQGTNSNQPQHF. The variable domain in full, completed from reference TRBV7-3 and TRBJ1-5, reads GAGVSQTPSNKVTEKGKYVELRCDPISGHTALYWYRQSLGQGPEFLIYFQGTGAADDSGLPNDRFFAVRPEGSVSTLKIQRTERGDSAVYLCASSLNRGQGTNSNQPQHFGDGTRLSIL.

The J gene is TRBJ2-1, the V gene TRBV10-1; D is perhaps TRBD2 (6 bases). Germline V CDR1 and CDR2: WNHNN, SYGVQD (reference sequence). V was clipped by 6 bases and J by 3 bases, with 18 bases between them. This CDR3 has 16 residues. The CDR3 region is CASSDSGGEDYNEQFF. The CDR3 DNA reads TGCGCCAGCAGCGATTCTGGCGGGGAAGACTACAATGAGCAGTTCTTC.

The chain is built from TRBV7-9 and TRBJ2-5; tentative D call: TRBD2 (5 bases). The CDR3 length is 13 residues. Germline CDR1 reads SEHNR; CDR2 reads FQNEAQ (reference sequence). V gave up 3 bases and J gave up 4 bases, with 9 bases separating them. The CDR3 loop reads CASSFAGGETQYF. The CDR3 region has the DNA TGTGCCAGCAGCTTCGCAGGAGGAGAGACCCAGTACTTC.

CDR3 protein: CASSRTPTGAYEQYF. In DNA form, the CDR3 reads TGTGCCAGCAGCCGAACCCCAACAGGGGCCTACGAGCAGTACTTC. The chain recombines TRBV9 with TRBJ2-7, with TRBD1 matching over 7 bases. The CDR3 has 15 residues. From germline, CDR1 is SGDLS and CDR2 YYNGEE. V lost 4 bases and J lost 2; bases outside the gene matches: 9.

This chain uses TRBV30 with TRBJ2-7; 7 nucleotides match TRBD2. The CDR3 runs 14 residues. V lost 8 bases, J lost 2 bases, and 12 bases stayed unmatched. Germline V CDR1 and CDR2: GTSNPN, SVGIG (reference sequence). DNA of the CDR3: TGTGCCGCACTAGGGCGGGAGTTTCCCTACGAGCAGTACTTC. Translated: CAALGREFPYEQYF.

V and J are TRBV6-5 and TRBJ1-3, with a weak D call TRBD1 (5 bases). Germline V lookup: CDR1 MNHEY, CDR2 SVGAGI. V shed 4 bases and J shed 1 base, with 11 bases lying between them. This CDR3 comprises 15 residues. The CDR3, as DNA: TGTGCCAGCAGTTCTCTAGGGACTTCTGGAAACACCATATATTTT. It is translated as CASSSLGTSGNTIYF.

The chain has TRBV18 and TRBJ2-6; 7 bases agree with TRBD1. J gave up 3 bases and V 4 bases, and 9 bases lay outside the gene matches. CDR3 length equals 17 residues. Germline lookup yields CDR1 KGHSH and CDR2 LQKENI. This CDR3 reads CASSRTGRFGGANVLTF. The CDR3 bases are TGTGCCAGCTCACGGACAGGCCGGTTCGGTGGGGCCAACGTCCTGACTTTC.

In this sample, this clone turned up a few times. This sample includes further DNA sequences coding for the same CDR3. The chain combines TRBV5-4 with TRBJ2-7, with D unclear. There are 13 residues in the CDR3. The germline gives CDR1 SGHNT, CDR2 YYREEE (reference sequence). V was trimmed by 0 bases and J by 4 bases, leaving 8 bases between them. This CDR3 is CASSLATNYEQYF. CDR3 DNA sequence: TGTGCCAGCAGCTTGGCCACTAATTACGAGCAGTACTTC.

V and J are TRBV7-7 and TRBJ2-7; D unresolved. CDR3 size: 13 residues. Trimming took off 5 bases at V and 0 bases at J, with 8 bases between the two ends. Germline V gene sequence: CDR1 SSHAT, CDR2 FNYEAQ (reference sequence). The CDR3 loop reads CASSPDTSYEQYF. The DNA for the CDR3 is TGTGCCAGCAGCCCAGACACCTCCTACGAGCAGTACTTC.

CDR3 in DNA: TGTGCCAGCAGTTCTCCATGGGGGGTCTCTGGGGCCAACGTCCTGACTTTC. This codes for CASSSPWGVSGANVLTF. This rearrangement joins TRBV27 to TRBJ2-6, with TRBD2 as a possible D gene (6 bases). CDR1 is MNHEY, CDR2 SMNVEV, per germline (reference sequence). Trimming cost V 4 bases and J 0 bases, with 13 bases left between them. The CDR3 is made up of 17 amino acids.

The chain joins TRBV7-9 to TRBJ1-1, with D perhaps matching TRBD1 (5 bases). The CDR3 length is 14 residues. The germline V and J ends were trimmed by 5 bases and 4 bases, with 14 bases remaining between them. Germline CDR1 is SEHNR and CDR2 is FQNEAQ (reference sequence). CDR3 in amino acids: CASSTDVTGTEAFF. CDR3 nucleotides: TGTGCCAGCAGCACGGACGTAACAGGCACTGAAGCTTTCTTT.

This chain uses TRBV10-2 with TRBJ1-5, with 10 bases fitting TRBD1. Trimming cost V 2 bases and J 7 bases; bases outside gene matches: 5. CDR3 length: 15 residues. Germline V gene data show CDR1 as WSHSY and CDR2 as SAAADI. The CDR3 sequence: CASSEMTGGRQPQHF. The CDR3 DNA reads TGCGCCAGCAGTGAGATGACAGGGGGCCGACAGCCCCAGCATTTT.

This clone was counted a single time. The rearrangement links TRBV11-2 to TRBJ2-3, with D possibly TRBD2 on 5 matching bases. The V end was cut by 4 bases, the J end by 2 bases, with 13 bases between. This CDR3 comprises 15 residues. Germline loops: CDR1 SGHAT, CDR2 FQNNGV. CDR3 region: CASSSNERVTDTQYF. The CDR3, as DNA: TGTGCCAGCAGCTCCAACGAGAGGGTCACAGATACGCAGTATTTT.

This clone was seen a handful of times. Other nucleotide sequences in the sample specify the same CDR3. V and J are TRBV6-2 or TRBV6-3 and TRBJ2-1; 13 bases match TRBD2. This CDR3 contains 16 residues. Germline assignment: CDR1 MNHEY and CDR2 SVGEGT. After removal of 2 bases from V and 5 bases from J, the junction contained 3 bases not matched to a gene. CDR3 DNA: TGTGCCAGCAGTTACCGGGGACTAGCGGGGAACAATGAGCAGTTCTTC. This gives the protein CASSYRGLAGNNEQFF.

Here the CDR3 reads CASSSGGGSGETQYF. CDR3 in DNA: TGTGCCAGCAGCTCCGGGGGAGGGAGCGGAGAGACCCAGTACTTC. The V call is TRBV6-6, the J call TRBJ2-5; TRBD2 matches at 7 bases. In germline, CDR1 is MNHNY, CDR2 SVGAGI (reference sequence). J was trimmed by 4 bases and V by 6 bases; bases with no gene match: 11. The CDR3 consists of 15 residues.